Listed below are T cell receptor beta chains from one sample, sequenced in a study of OX40 agonist ivuxolimab in advanced cancers. Sequencing used immunoSEQ multiplex PCR; TCRdb keeps in-frame clones, though not all of them. Among approximately 37,000 clones listed, 80% to 85% were seen once. Specimen: CD4+ or CD8+ T cells sorted from blood, collected in a trial of the OX40 agonist ivuxolimab. These receptors came from an adult with an advanced solid tumor such as melanoma, head and neck, liver or kidney cancer. CDR3s include the opening cysteine and the closing phenylalanine or tryptophan. The size entry is marked missing in some rows and otherwise reads once, few, many or a size class.

abundance: NA; j_gene: TRBJ2-2; v_gene: TRBV29-1; CDR3aa: CSVAMTRGGTGELFF
abundance: NA; j_gene: TRBJ1-1; v_gene: TRBV5-1; CDR3aa: CASSLGQPGATEAFF
abundance: NA; j_gene: TRBJ1-5; v_gene: TRBV5-1; CDR3aa: CASSLDPDQPQHF
abundance: NA; j_gene: TRBJ1-1; v_gene: TRBV25-1; CDR3aa: CASSEGQVNTEAFF
abundance: NA; j_gene: TRBJ2-7; v_gene: TRBV5-1; CDR3aa: CASSPTSGTSEQYF
abundance: NA; j_gene: TRBJ2-1; v_gene: TRBV7-2; CDR3aa: CASSFFTDSYNEQFF
abundance: NA; j_gene: TRBJ2-7; v_gene: TRBV4-2; CDR3aa: CASSQVGGGGSDEQYF
abundance: NA; j_gene: TRBJ2-5; v_gene: TRBV9; CDR3aa: CASSVARAGGGAPSETQYF
abundance: NA; j_gene: TRBJ2-1; v_gene: TRBV4-1; CDR3aa: CASSSSGSGGFNEQFF
abundance: NA; j_gene: TRBJ2-5; v_gene: TRBV7-2; CDR3aa: CASSPLETQYF
abundance: NA; j_gene: TRBJ2-1; v_gene: TRBV29-1; CDR3aa: CSVVPDNEQFF
abundance: NA; j_gene: TRBJ1-3; v_gene: TRBV7-9; CDR3aa: CASSSTGQGPGNTIYF
abundance: NA; j_gene: TRBJ2-3; v_gene: TRBV7-2; CDR3aa: CASSLVGLQTDTQYF
abundance: NA; j_gene: TRBJ2-2; v_gene: TRBV27; CDR3aa: CASSGQGSALAGELFF
abundance: NA; j_gene: TRBJ2-3; v_gene: TRBV30; CDR3aa: CAWSRGRSTDTQYF
abundance: NA; j_gene: TRBJ2-7; v_gene: TRBV11-2; CDR3aa: CASRKVSSYEQYF
abundance: once; j_gene: TRBJ2-5; v_gene: TRBV5-1; CDR3aa: CASSGSSGQETQYF